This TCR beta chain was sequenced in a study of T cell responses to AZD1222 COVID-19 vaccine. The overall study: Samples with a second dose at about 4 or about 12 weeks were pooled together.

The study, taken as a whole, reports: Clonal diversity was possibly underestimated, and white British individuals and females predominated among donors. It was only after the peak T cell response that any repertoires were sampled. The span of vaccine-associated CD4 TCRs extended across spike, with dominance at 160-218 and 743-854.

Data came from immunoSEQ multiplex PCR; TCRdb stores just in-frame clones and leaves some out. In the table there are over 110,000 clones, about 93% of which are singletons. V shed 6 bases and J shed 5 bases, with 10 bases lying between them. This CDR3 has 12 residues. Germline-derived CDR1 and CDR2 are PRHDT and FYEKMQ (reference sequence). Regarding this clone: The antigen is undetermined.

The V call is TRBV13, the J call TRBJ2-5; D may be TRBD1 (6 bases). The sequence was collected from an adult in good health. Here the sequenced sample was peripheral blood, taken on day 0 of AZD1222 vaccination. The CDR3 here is CASRHREETQYF. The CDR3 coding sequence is TGTGCCAGCAGGCACAGGGAGGAGACCCAGTACTTC.